The next 3 T cell receptor beta chains were all read from a single sample in a study of T-cell reconstitution after alpha-beta-depleted transplantation in children. Unique molecular identifiers featured in how the TCRbeta library was prepared. Via MiXCR, TCRdb re-called the PCR reads, giving one row per CDR3 protein. The data show some 530,000 distinct CDR3 sequences, 12% seen once. The input for sequencing was PBMCs from the stem cell graft donor, taken from the stem cell graft. These TCRs come from a human donor who donated a stem cell graft to a child with combined immunodeficiency.

This clonotype was detected only a few times. In nucleotides, the CDR3 is TGTGCCACCAGTGAACCCCTTAGCGGCCTATCGAATGAGCAGTTCTTC. It codes for CATSEPLSGLSNEQFF. V and J are TRBV24-1 and TRBJ2-1; D possibly corresponds to TRBD2 (6 bases). The germline V gene has CDR1 KGHDR and CDR2 SFDVKD. Trimming took off 4 bases at V and 7 bases at J, with 19 bases between the two ends. This CDR3 has 16 amino acids.

This clonotype was detected only a few times. The chain carries TRBV19 and TRBJ2-3; D might be TRBD1 (6 bases). The ends were cut back, 4 bases at V and 13 bases at J, with 15 bases in the middle. The germline CDR1 and CDR2 sequences are LNHDA and SQIVND (reference sequence). The CDR3 covers 12 residues. The CDR3 DNA sequence: TGTGCCAGTAGTACCGTCCGGGACAACAAGTATTTT. Amino acid sequence: CASSTVRDNKYF.

This clonotype came up many times. The chain uses TRBV10-3 and TRBJ1-5; D call uncertain. Germline V gives CDR1 ENHRY, CDR2 SYGVKD. The CDR3 spans 16 residues. Deletions cut 0 bases from V and 0 bases from J, with 9 bases between. The CDR3 sequence: CAISESVINSNQPQHF. The CDR3 region has the DNA TGTGCCATCAGTGAGTCGGTCATAAATAGCAATCAGCCCCAGCATTTT.